A selection of T cell receptor beta chains follows, all from one sample in a study of blood T cell repertoires in COVID-19. Here immunoSEQ multiplex PCR was the method, and the copy in TCRdb shows in-frame clones only, minus some. The sample shows about 220,000 clones, roughly 80% of them seen only once. Sequencing was performed on peripheral blood. These TCRs come from a human donor in a cohort sampled during active COVID-19. Each CDR3 is given with its conserved first and last residue. A D gene is named only where the DNA matches it firmly. Rows may omit the clone size; those that give it use once, few, many or a size class.

d_call clone_size j_call v_call cdr3_aa cdr3_nt
TRBD2 NA TRBJ2-7 TRBV29-1 CSVVPGLASIEQYF TGCAGCGTTGTGCCGGGACTAGCGTCTATCGAGCAGTACTTC
TRBD2 NA TRBJ2-3 TRBV5-1 CASSLPGLDSETDTQYF TGCGCCAGCAGCTTGCCCGGACTAGATTCAGAAACAGATACGCAGTATTTT
TRBD2 NA TRBJ2-2 TRBV9 CASRVGRGANTGELFF TGTGCCAGCAGGGTAGGACGGGGGGCGAACACCGGGGAGCTGTTTTTT
NA NA TRBJ2-7 TRBV6-5 CASSYSPQGYYEQYF TGTGCCAGCAGTTACTCCCCGCAGGGGTACTACGAGCAGTACTTC
TRBD2 NA TRBJ2-1 TRBV24-1 CATSDFTSGSWNEQFF TGTGCCACCAGTGATTTCACTAGCGGGAGTTGGAATGAGCAGTTCTTC
TRBD2 NA TRBJ2-4 TRBV18 CASSEQLAPTSPNMNIQYF TGTGCCAGCTCAGAACAACTCGCCCCGACTAGCCCTAACATGAACATTCAGTACTTC
TRBD2 NA TRBJ2-1 TRBV4-1 CASSHGTSEWNEQFF TGCGCCAGCAGCCACGGGACTAGCGAATGGAATGAGCAGTTCTTC
TRBD2 NA TRBJ2-5 TRBV7-7 CAFRGTREETQYF TGTGCCTTTCGGGGGACTAGGGAGGAGACCCAGTACTTC
TRBD1 NA TRBJ1-1 TRBV28 CASSLRGRGAFF TGTGCCAGCAGTTTAAGGGGGCGGGGAGCTTTCTTT
TRBD2 once TRBJ2-1 TRBV11-2 CASSLGSGRGNEQFF TGTGCCAGCAGCTTGGGTAGCGGGAGAGGGAATGAGCAGTTCTTC